Reported below is one T cell receptor (beta chain). The data were taken from a study of T cells in Graves' hyperthyroidism and ophthalmopathy. At the level of the study: The blood sample was taken at first diagnosis, before treatment began.

It was RNA transcripts that yielded the amplified TCR beta CDR3 regions. The HTBI set primed first-round TCR CDR3 RT-PCR. TCRdb reanalysed the multiplex PCR reads using MiXCR and keeps one entry per CDR3 protein. The data hold about 560,000 distinct CDR3 sequences, with around 17% observed a single time. This receptor was identified in a woman under 30 with Graves' hyperthyroidism. Sequencing was done on a sample of blood.

The CDR3: CASSVRLAGRTGELFF. Here the CDR3 DNA reads TGTGCCAGCAGCGTTAGGCTAGCGGGACGCACCGGGGAGCTGTTTTTT. The chain carries TRBV9 and TRBJ2-2; 9 bases fit TRBD2. Germline lookup yields CDR1 SGDLS and CDR2 YYNGEE. The trim removed 2 bases at V and 4 bases at J, leaving 6 bases unmatched. There are 16 residues in the CDR3.